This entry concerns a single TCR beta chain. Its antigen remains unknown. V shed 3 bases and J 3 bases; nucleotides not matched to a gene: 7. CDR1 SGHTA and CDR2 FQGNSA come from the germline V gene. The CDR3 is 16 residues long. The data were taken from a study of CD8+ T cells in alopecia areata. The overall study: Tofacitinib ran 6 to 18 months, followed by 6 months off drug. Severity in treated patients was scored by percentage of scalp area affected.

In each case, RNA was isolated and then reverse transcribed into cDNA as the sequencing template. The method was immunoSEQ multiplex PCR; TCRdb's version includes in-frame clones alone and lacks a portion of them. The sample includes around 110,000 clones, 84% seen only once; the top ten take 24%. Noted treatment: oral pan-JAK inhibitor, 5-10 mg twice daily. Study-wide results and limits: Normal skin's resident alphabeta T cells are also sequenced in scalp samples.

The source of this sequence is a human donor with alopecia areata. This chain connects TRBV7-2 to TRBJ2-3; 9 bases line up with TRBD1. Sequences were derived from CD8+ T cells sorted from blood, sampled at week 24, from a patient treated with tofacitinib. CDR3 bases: TGTGCCAGCAGCTTCGAAGGACAGGGGAGAACAGATACGCAGTATTTT. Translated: CASSFEGQGRTDTQYF.